The 3 T cell receptor beta chains given below trace back to one sample, sequenced in a study of blood T cells in healthy people across ages. With a J-beta primer mix and a sample-barcoded 5' primer, a second PCR ran about 7 to 12 cycles. MiXCR was run by TCRdb on the 5' RACE reads, yielding one entry per CDR3 protein. Of some 860,000 distinct CDR3 sequences detected, around 50% appear once; the ten largest clones hold 20% to 30%. The specimen sequenced was blood. These receptors were obtained from a man aged 35-49 years in good health.

The V gene is TRBV5-6, the J gene TRBJ2-5; the match to TRBD1 covers 7 bases. The CDR3 totals 18 residues. CDR1 SGHDT and CDR2 YYEEEE come from the germline V gene. Losses at the gene ends were 1 base for V and 5 bases for J; bases not matched to a gene: 17. CDR3 loop: CASSLSFRGSSREETQYF. The DNA for the CDR3 is TGTGCCAGCAGCTTGTCTTTCAGGGGGTCTTCGAGGGAGGAGACCCAGTACTTC.

The gene calls are TRBV29-1 and TRBJ2-4; the match to TRBD1 covers 8 bases. The DNA end is more similar to TRBJ2-5, so the J call may be wrong. Germline V gene sequence: CDR1 SQVTM, CDR2 ANQGSEA. This CDR3 has 13 residues. The DNA of the CDR3 is TGCAGCGTAGGGAATGACAGGGGAGAGACCCAGTACTTC. It encodes CSVGNDRGETQYF.

V and J are TRBV20-1 and TRBJ2-1; TRBD2 aligns across 7 bases. The CDR3 has 16 residues. The V and J ends lost 3 bases and 3 bases, in that order; junction bases with no gene match: 11. The V gene's germline CDR1 is DFQATT and CDR2 SNEGSKA (reference sequence). DNA for the CDR3: TGCAGTGCTAGCCCCGCTGCGGGAGACTTCTACAATGAGCAGTTCTTC. Amino acid sequence: CSASPAAGDFYNEQFF.